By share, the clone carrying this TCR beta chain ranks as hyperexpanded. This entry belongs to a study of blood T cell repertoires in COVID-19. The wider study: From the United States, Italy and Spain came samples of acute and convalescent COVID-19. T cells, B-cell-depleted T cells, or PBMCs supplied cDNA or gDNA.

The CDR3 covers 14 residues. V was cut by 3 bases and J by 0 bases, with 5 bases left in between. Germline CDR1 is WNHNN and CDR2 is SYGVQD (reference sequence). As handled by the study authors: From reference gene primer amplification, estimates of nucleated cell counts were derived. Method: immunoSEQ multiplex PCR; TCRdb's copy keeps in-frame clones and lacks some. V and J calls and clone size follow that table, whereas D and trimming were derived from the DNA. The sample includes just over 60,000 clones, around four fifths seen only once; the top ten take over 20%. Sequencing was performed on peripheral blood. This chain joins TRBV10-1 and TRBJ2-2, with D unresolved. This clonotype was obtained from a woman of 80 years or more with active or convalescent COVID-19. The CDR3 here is CASSDLANTGELFF. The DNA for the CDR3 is TGCGCCAGCAGTGACCTAGCGAACACCGGGGAGCTGTTTTTT.